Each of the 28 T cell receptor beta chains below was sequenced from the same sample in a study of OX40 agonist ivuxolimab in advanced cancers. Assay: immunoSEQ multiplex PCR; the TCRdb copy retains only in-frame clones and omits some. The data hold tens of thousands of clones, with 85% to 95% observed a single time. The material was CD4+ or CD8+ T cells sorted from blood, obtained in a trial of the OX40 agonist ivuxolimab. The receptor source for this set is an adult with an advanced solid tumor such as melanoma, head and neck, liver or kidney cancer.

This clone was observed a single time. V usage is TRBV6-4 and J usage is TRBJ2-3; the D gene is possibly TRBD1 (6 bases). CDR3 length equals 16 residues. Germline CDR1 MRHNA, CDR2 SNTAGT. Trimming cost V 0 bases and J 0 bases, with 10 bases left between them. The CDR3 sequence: CASSDSVTGSTDTQYF. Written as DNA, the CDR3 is TGTGCCAGCAGTGACTCGGTGACAGGTAGCACAGATACGCAGTATTTT.

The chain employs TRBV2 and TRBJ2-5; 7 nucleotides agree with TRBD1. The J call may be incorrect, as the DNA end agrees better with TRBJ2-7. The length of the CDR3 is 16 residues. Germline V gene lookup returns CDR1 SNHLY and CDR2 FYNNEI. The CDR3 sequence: CASSLPQGVTAYEQYF. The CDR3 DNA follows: TGTGCCAGCAGTCTCCCCCAGGGGGTAACCGCCTACGAGCAGTACTTC.

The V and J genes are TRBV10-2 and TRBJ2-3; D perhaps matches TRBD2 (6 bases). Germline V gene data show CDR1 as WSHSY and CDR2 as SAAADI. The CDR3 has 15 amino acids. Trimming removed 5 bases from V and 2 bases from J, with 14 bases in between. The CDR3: CASSKDSGSTDTQYF. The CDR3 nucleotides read TGCGCCAGCAGTAAGGATAGCGGATCCACAGATACGCAGTATTTT.

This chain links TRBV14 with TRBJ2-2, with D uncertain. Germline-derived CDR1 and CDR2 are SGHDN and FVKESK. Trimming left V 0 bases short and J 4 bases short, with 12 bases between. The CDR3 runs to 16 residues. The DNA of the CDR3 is TGTGCCAGCAGCCAAGAAGGGCCAGTTCCCACCGGGGAGCTGTTTTTT. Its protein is CASSQEGPVPTGELFF.

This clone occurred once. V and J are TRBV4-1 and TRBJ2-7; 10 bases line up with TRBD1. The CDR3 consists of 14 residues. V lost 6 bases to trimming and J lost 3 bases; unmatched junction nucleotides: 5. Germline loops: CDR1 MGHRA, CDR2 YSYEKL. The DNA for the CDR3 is TGCGCCAGCAGGCGCGGACAGGGGGACTACGAGCAGTACTTC. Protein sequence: CASRRGQGDYEQYF.

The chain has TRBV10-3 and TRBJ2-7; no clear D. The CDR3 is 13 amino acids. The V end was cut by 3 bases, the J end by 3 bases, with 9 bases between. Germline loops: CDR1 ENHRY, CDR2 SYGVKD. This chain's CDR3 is CAISDGTLYEQYF. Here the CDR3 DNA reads TGTGCCATCAGTGATGGTACCCTCTACGAGCAGTACTTC.

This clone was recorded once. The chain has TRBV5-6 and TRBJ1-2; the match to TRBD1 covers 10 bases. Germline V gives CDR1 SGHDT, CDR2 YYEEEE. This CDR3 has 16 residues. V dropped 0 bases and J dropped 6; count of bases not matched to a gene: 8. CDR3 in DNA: TGTGCCAGCAGCTTGGGCCCGACAGGGGGCGCGGATGGCTACACCTTC. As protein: CASSLGPTGGADGYTF.

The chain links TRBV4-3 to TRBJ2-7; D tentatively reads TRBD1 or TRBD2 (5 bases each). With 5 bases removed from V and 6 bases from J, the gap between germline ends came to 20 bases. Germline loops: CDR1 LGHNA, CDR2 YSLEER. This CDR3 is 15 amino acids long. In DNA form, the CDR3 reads TGCGCCAGCAGCGCCGAGAGGGGAAAGGGGCTCGAGCAGTACTTC. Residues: CASSAERGKGLEQYF.

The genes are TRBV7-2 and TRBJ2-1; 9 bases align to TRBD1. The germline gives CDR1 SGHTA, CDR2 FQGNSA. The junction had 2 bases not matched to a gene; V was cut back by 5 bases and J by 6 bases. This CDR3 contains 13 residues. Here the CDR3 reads CASSRDRVNEQFF. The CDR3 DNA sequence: TGTGCCAGCAGCCGGGACAGGGTCAATGAGCAGTTCTTC.

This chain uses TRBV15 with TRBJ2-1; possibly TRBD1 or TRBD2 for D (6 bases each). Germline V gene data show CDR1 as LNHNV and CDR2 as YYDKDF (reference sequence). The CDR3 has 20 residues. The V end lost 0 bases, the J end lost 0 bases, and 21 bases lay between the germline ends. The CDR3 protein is CATSREEGELAQSSYNEQFF. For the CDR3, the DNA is TGTGCCACCAGCAGAGAAGAGGGGGAACTAGCCCAGAGCTCCTACAATGAGCAGTTCTTC.

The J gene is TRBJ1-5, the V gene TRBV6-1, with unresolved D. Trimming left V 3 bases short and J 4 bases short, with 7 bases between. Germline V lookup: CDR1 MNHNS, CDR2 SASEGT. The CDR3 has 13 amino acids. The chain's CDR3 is CASSDLLNQPQHF. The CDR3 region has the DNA TGTGCCAGCAGTGACCTCCTTAATCAGCCCCAGCATTTT.

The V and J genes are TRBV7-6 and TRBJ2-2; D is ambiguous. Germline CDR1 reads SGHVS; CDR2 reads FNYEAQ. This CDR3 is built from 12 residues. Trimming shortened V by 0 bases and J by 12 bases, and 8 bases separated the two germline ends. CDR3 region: CASSLARAQLFF. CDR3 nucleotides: TGTGCCAGCAGCTTAGCCCGGGCCCAGCTGTTTTTT.

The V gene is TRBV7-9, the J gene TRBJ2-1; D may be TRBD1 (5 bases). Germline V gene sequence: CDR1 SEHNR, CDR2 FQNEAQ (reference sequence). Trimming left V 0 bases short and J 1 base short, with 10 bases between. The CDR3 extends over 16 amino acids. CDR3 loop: CASSLAQGWSYNEQFF. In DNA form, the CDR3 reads TGTGCCAGCAGCTTAGCTCAGGGTTGGTCCTACAATGAGCAGTTCTTC.

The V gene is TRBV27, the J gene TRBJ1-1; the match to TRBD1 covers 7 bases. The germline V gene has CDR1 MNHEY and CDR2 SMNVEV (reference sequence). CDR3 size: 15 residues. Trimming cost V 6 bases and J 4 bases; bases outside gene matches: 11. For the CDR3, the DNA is TGTGCCAGCAGACTAGGCAGGGGGGCGGGCACTGAAGCTTTCTTT. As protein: CASRLGRGAGTEAFF.

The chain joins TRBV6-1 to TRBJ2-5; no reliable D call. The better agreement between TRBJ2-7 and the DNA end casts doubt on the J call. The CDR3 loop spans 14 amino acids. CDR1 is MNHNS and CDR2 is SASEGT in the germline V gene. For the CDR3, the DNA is TGTGCCAGCAGTGAAGCAGGGTTTTCCTACGAGCAGTACTTC. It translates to CASSEAGFSYEQYF.

The CDR3 DNA follows: TGTGCCAGCAGTGACGAGGAGATTGGAATCGTAGATACGCAGTATTTT. Protein: CASSDEEIGIVDTQYF. The chain has TRBV2 and TRBJ2-3; D is unresolved. Trimming pared 3 bases from V and 5 bases from J, leaving 18 bases between. CDR3 length: 16 amino acids. Germline-derived CDR1 and CDR2 are SNHLY and FYNNEI.

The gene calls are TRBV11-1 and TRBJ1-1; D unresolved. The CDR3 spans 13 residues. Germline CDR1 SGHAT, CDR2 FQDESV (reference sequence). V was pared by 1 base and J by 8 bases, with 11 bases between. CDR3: CASSLGRIREAFF. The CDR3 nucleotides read TGTGCCAGCAGCTTAGGTAGGATCCGGGAAGCTTTCTTT.

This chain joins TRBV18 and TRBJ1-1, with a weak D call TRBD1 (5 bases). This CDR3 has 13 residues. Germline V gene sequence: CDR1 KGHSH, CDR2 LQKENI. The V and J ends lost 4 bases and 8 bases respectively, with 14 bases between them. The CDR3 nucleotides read TGTGCCAGCTCACTATGGGACGAAGAAGAAGCTTTCTTT. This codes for CASSLWDEEEAFF.

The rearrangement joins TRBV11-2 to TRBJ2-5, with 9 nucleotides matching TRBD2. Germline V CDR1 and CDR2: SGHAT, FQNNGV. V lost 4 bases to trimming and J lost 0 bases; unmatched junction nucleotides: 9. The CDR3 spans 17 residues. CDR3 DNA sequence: TGTGCCAGCAGCTCCTCCGGTAGCGGGAGCTACCAAGAGACCCAGTACTTC. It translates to CASSSSGSGSYQETQYF.

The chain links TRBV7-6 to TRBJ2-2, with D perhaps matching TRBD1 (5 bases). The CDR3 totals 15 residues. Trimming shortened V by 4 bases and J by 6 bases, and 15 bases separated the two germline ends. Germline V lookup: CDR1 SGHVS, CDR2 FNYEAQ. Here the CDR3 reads CASSSSDSRAGELFF. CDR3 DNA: TGTGCCAGCAGCTCCTCCGACAGTCGGGCCGGGGAGCTGTTTTTT. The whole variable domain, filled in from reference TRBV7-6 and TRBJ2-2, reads GAGVSQSPRYKVTKRGQDVALRCDPISGHVSLYWYRQALGQGPEFLTYFNYEAQQDKSGLPNDRFSAERPEGSISTLTIQRTEQRDSAMYRCASSSSDSRAGELFFGEGSRLTVL.

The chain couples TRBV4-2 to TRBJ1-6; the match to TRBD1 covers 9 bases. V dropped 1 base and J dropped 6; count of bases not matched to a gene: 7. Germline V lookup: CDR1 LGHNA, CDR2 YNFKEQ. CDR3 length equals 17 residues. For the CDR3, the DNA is TGTGCCAGCAGCCAAGCGAACCGGGACAGGGTTAATTCACCCCTCCACTTT. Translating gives CASSQANRDRVNSPLHF.

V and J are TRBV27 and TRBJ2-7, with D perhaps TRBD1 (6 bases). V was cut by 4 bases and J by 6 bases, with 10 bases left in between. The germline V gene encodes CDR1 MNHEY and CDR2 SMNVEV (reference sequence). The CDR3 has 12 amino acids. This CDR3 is CASSSTGFEQYF. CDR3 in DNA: TGTGCCAGCAGTTCGACAGGTTTCGAGCAGTACTTC.

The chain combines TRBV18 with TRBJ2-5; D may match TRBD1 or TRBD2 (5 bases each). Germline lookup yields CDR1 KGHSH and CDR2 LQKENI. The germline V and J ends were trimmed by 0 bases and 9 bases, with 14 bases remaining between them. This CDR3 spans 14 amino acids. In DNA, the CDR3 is TGTGCCAGCTCACCACCAGGGCCCCGAGGGGCCCAGTACTTC. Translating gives CASSPPGPRGAQYF.

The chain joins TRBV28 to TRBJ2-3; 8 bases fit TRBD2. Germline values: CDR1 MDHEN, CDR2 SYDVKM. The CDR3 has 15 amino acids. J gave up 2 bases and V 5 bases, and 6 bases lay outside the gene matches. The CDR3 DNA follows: TGTGCCAGCAGTAGTCCGGGACTAGACACAGATACGCAGTATTTT. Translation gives CASSSPGLDTDTQYF.

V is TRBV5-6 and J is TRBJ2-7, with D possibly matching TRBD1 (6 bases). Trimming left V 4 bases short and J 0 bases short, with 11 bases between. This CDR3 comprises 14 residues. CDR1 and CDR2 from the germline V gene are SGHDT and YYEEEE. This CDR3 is CASSPQGSSYEQYF. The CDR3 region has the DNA TGTGCCAGCAGCCCTCAGGGGAGCTCCTACGAGCAGTACTTC.

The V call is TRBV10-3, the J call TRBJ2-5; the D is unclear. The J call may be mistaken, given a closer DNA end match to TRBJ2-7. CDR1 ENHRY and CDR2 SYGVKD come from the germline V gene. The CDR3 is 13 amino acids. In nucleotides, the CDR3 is TGTGCCTCGACCGGGCATGACTCCTACGAGCAGTACTTC. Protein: CASTGHDSYEQYF.

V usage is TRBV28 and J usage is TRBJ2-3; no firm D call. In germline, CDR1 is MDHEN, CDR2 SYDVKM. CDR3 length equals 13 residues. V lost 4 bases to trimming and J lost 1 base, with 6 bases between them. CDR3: CASSSRRTDTQYF. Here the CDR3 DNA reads TGTGCCAGCAGTTCCAGGCGCACAGATACGCAGTATTTT.

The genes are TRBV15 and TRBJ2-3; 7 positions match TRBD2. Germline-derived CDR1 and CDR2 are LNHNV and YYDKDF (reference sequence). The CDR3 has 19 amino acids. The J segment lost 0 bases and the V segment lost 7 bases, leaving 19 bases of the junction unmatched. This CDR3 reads CATKNGGRATTGSTDTQYF. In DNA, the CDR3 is TGTGCCACCAAAAATGGGGGGAGGGCTACTACCGGTAGCACAGATACGCAGTATTTT.